This T cell receptor (beta chain) emerged from a study of T-cell reconstitution after alpha-beta-depleted transplantation in children listed by TCRdb under 2016. About the investigation overall: Using TCR repertoire profiling, the study quantitatively followed how T-cell immune reconstitution unfolded in children after TCRalphabeta/CD19-depleted allogeneic hematopoietic cell transplantation. Summary of the overall study and its limitations: The apparently early alphabetaT-cell count recovery about two months after transplant was reportedly dependent on only several hundred rapidly expanded clones derived from non-depleted graft cells. Hyperexpanded clone frequencies declined over subsequent months; after one year, T-cell counts and TCRbeta diversity were mostly attributed to newly produced T cells. In some patients, high TCRbeta diversity at day 60 was attributed to recipient T cells and intrathymic progenitors that had survived conditioning.

The treatment or condition label, read with the paper, signifies: allogeneic hematopoietic cell transplantation with graft depleted of TCRalphabeta T cells and CD19 B cells. Transplant recipients were children who received TCRalphabeta/CD19-depleted allogeneic hematopoietic cell grafts. The library was built by means of PCR. Sequencing took place on an Illumina HiSeq 2500. TCR library preparation used molecular barcoding, with unique molecular identifiers applied to normalize quantification of the TCRbeta repertoire. The public reads were reprocessed in TCRdb via fastp at Q25 and MiXCR, keeping in-frame beta chains. All rows with the same CDR3 protein become a single entry with the most common DNA and genes. Across this sample there are over 400,000 distinct CDR3 sequences, with 43% seen only once. Clones ranked in the top ten supply 27% of the sample. Counted from cysteine to phenylalanine, this CDR3 has 13 amino acids. The sequence is cut down to CDR3 DNA, 39 bases in frame from base 1. V drops 4 bases and J drops 2 bases, leaving 11 bases in between. The CDR1 and CDR2 encoded by the germline V gene (reference sequence) are DFQATT and SNEGSKA.

Of note for this clonotype: Its antigen is not yet known. There are no base qualities to consult, and no much larger clone falls within one base.

This receptor chain uses TRBV20-1 and TRBJ2-5; the D gene is perhaps TRBD2, from 6 matching bases. The source was PBMCs, collected before TCRalphabeta/CD19-depleted stem cell transplant. The clonotype was recovered from a girl aged 2-9 years with aplastic anemia, due to receive a stem cell transplant. In nucleotide form, the sequence is TGCAGTGCTATTGGGACTCAGCAAGAGACCCAGTACTTC. Its protein product is CSAIGTQQETQYF.